Listed below are T cell receptor beta chains from one sample, sequenced in a study of blood T cell repertoires in COVID-19. TCRdb keeps only in-frame clones here, not all; method: immunoSEQ multiplex PCR. The sample consists of 120,000 to 150,000 clones, about 83% of them appearing once. Sequencing was carried out using peripheral blood. The receptor source for this set is a woman aged 45 to 65 with active or convalescent COVID-19. Each CDR3 is given with its conserved first and last residue. Fields, in order: clone size, J gene, D gene, V gene, CDR3 DNA, CDR3 protein. The D gene is left open where the match is weak. Clone size, where shown, is once, few, many, or a class for clones that have expanded.

>.|TRBJ1-2|TRBD1|TRBV2
TGTGCCAGCAGTCCTGACAGGGGCTCTAACTATGGCTACACCTTC
CASSPDRGSNYGYTF
>.|TRBJ1-6|TRBD1|TRBV11-2
TGTGCCAGCAGCTTAGCAGGGGGCGGGTCACCCCTCCACTTT
CASSLAGGGSPLHF
>.|TRBJ2-6|TRBD1|TRBV19
TGTGCCAGTAGTAGACAGGGGCAGTCTGGGGCCAACGTCCTGACTTTC
CASSRQGQSGANVLTF
>.|TRBJ1-2|.|TRBV21-1
TGTGCCAGCAGCAAAGGAACAGAGTCCCTTAACTATGGCTACACCTTC
CASSKGTESLNYGYTF
>.|TRBJ2-3|TRBD2|TRBV18
TGTGCCAGCTCACCATTAGCGGGTGGCACAGATACGCAGTATTTT
CASSPLAGGTDTQYF
>.|TRBJ1-3|.|TRBV19
TGTGCCAGTAACGGGCCAGGGGCTAGAAACACCATATATTTT
CASNGPGARNTIYF
>.|TRBJ1-1|.|TRBV19
TGTGCCAGTAGTATTTTAGACAGACGCCCGAACACTGAAGCTTTCTTT
CASSILDRRPNTEAFF
>.|TRBJ1-5|.|TRBV12-5
TGTGCTAGTGGCCGGGGGGCCAATAGCAATCAGCCCCAGCATTTT
CASGRGANSNQPQHF
>.|TRBJ1-2|.|TRBV30
TGTGCCTGGAGTGACTTACAGGGCGTAAGATTC
CAWSDLQGVRF
>once|TRBJ2-1|TRBD2|TRBV19
TGTGCCAGTAGTACCCGGACTAGCGGGGGCTACAATGAGCAGTTCTTC
CASSTRTSGGYNEQFF
>.|TRBJ2-7|TRBD2|TRBV30
TGTGCCTGGGAGTCCAAGCGGGGGGCTACTCGCGAGCAGTACTTC
CAWESKRGATREQYF
>.|TRBJ1-1|.|TRBV29-1
TGCAGCGTTGTATGGGGCCCTGGGGGGGGAAGAAACACTGAAGCTTTCTTT
CSVVWGPGGGRNTEAFF
>once|TRBJ2-2|.|TRBV6-2/TRBV6-3
TGTGCCAGCAGCCCCCAGGGTCTCGGGGAGCTGTTTTTT
CASSPQGLGELFF
>.|TRBJ1-4|.|TRBV12-3/TRBV12-4
TGTGCCAGCAGCCGGACAGATGAAAAACTGTTTTTT
CASSRTDEKLFF
>once|TRBJ1-1|.|TRBV5-4
TGTGCCAGCAGCTTACCCGGGACTAACACTGAAGCTTTCTTT
CASSLPGTNTEAFF
>.|TRBJ2-1|TRBD1|TRBV19
TGTGCCAGTAAGTTGGGGACAGAGTTCAATGAGCAGTTCTTC
CASKLGTEFNEQFF
>.|TRBJ1-4|.|TRBV5-8
TGTGCCAGCAGCTTGGCCCCCGGGACACTGCTTGCTAATGAAAAACTGTTTTTT
CASSLAPGTLLANEKLFF
>.|TRBJ2-4|TRBD2|TRBV18
TGTGCCAGCTCACCAGGGAGGGTAGCCAAAAACATTCAGTACTTC
CASSPGRVAKNIQYF
>.|TRBJ2-5|.|TRBV5-4
TGTGCCAGCAGCAGGGGGGGGGTACAAGAGACCCAGTACTTC
CASSRGGVQETQYF
>once|TRBJ1-4|.|TRBV2
TGTGCCAGCAGCCGGGACTTCAATGAAAAACTGTTTTTT
CASSRDFNEKLFF
>.|TRBJ1-4|.|TRBV4-1
TGCGCCAGCAGCCCTTCCTTGGGGGGGCGGGGGATCGATAATGAAAAACTGTTTTTT
CASSPSLGGRGIDNEKLFF
>.|TRBJ2-3|.|TRBV5-1
TGCGCCAGCAGCTTGGAAGTCGGCGAAAGGGGCTCCGATACGCAGTATTTT
CASSLEVGERGSDTQYF
>.|TRBJ1-2|.|TRBV7-2
TGTGCCAGCAGCGCTTATTTAGCGTCCTATGGCTACACCTTC
CASSAYLASYGYTF
>.|TRBJ2-3|TRBD2|TRBV29-1
TGCAGCGTTGCTTGGACTAGCGGTACTAGCACAGATACGCAGTATTTT
CSVAWTSGTSTDTQYF
>.|TRBJ2-2|TRBD2|TRBV4-2
TGTGCCAGCAGCCGGGGACTAGCGGGGGGGCAAACCGGGGAGCTGTTTTTT
CASSRGLAGGQTGELFF
>few|TRBJ2-2|.|TRBV9
TGTGCCAGCAGCCCCTTCGCAGGGGAAGATGCCGGGGAGCTGTTTTTT
CASSPFAGEDAGELFF
>.|TRBJ2-1|TRBD1|TRBV9
TGTGCCAGCAGCGTTGACAGGGTCACCTACAATGAGCAGTTCTTC
CASSVDRVTYNEQFF
>.|TRBJ1-4|TRBD1|TRBV27
TGTGCCAGCAGTTACCGGGACAGGGTAGGAGAAAAACTGTTTTTT
CASSYRDRVGEKLFF
>.|TRBJ2-1|TRBD2|TRBV30
TGTGCCTTGAAGCGGGAGAGGTACAATGAGCAGTTCTTC
CALKRERYNEQFF
>.|TRBJ1-1|TRBD1|TRBV9
TGTGCCAGCAGCGGGGCGGGACAGGGTTACACTGAAGCTTTCTTT
CASSGAGQGYTEAFF
>.|TRBJ2-3|.|TRBV7-9
TGTGCCAGCGAGGAACCTAGCACAGATACGCAGTATTTT
CASEEPSTDTQYF
>once|TRBJ2-5|TRBD2|TRBV7-7
TGTGCTAGCAGCTTGGTACCGGGACTAGGGGCGGTAGAGACCCAGTACTTC
CASSLVPGLGAVETQYF
>.|TRBJ1-2|.|TRBV28
TGTGCCAGCAGTTTACAGAATCTCGTTAACTATGGCTACACCTTC
CASSLQNLVNYGYTF
>.|TRBJ2-7|.|TRBV7-8
TGTGCCAGCAGCCCGACCGGGACACTCTCCTACGAGCAGTACTTC
CASSPTGTLSYEQYF
>.|TRBJ1-4|TRBD1|TRBV6-5
TGTGCCAGCACCGAAACACAGGGGGAAAAACTGTTTTTT
CASTETQGEKLFF
>.|TRBJ2-3|.|TRBV5-6
TGTGCCAGCAGCTTAGTGCAGGGGTGGACAGATACGCAGTATTTT
CASSLVQGWTDTQYF
>.|TRBJ1-5|TRBD1|TRBV20-1
TGCAGTGCTAGTGGGGCCGACAGGGCCTCTTTT
CSASGADRASF
>.|TRBJ1-5|.|TRBV19
TGTGCCAGTAGTCTGCAGGGAGGTCAGCCCCAGCATTTT
CASSLQGGQPQHF
>.|TRBJ1-1|.|TRBV28
TGTGCCAGCAGTTCAATCCGACAAGACCCTTTCTTT
CASSSIRQDPFF
>once|TRBJ1-3|TRBD1|TRBV2
TGTGCCAGCAGTGACAGGGGGCTCACTGGAAACACCATATATTTT
CASSDRGLTGNTIYF
>.|TRBJ2-7|.|TRBV12-3/TRBV12-4
TGTGCCAGCAGGGGGCAGGAGTACGAGCAGTACTTC
CASRGQEYEQYF
>.|TRBJ1-3|TRBD1|TRBV7-2
TGTGCCAGCAGCGCGGGACAGACGGGAAACACCATATATTTT
CASSAGQTGNTIYF
>.|TRBJ1-1|.|TRBV6-5
TGTGCCAGCAGTTACTTACCAGGGCGGATGAACACTGAAGCTTTCTTT
CASSYLPGRMNTEAFF
>.|TRBJ2-5|TRBD2|TRBV3-1/TRBV3-2
TGTGCCAGCAGCCAGGTGACTAGCGGGCCCCAAGAGACCCAGTACTTC
CASSQVTSGPQETQYF
>once|TRBJ1-1|.|TRBV9
TGTGCCAGCAGCGTATATCCAGTGAACACTGAAGCTTTCTTT
CASSVYPVNTEAFF